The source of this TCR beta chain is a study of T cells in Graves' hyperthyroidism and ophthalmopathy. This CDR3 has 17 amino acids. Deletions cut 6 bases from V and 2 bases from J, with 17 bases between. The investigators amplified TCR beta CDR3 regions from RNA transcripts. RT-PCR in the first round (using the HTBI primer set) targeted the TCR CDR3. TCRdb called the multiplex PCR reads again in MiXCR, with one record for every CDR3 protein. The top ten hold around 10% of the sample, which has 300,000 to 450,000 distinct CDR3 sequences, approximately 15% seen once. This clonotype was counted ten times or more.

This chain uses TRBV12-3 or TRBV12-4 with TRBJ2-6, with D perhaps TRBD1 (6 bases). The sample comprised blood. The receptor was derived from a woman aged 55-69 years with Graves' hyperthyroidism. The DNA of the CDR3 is TGTGCCAGCAGGGGGGCTAGGGGTTTTGCTGGGGCCAACGTCCTGACTTTC. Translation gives CASRGARGFAGANVLTF.